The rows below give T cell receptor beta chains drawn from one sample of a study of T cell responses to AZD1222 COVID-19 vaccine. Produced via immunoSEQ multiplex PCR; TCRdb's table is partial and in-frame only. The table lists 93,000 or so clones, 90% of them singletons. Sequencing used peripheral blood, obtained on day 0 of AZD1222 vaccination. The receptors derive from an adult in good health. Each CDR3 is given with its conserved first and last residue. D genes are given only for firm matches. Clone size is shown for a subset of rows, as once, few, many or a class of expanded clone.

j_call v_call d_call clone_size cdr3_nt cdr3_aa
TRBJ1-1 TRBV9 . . TGTGCCAGCAGCCCAAGGGGTTCGATGAACACTGAAGCTTTCTTT CASSPRGSMNTEAFF
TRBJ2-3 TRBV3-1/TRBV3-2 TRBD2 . TGTGCCAGCAGCCAAGGTGGTAGCGGGGGACCGGAAGGCACAGATACGCAGTATTTT CASSQGGSGGPEGTDTQYF
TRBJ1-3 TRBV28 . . TGTGCCAGCAGTGAACTCCCCGGGGGCTCTGGAAACACCATATATTTT CASSELPGGSGNTIYF
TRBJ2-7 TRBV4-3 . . TGCGCCAGCAGCCAAGATTTGCGGGGCGGCTACGAGCAGTACTTC CASSQDLRGGYEQYF
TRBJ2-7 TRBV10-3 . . TGTGCCATCAGTGATTCCGGACATTCAGCTGTAGAGCAGTACTTC CAISDSGHSAVEQYF
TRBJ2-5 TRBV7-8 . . TGTGCCAGCACCCTTACCTTACAAGAGACCCAGTACTTC CASTLTLQETQYF
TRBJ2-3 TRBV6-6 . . TGTGCCAGCAGTTCACCCGACTACTTCGATACGCAGTATTTT CASSSPDYFDTQYF
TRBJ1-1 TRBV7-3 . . TGTGCCAGCAGCCTCGGGGGTGGCGTTGAAGCTTTCTTT CASSLGGGVEAFF
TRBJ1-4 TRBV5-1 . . TGCGCCAGCAGCTTGGACCTGACAAGAACTAATGAAAAACTGTTTTTT CASSLDLTRTNEKLFF
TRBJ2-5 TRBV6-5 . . TGTGCCAGCAGTTTTGGACTTTCGAGGAGGACCCAGTACTTC CASSFGLSRRTQYF
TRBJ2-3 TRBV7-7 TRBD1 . TGTGCCAGCAGCCTGGGACAGGGCGCCGATACGCAGTATTTT CASSLGQGADTQYF
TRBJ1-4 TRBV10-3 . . TGTGCCATCAGGAAAGGACAAGAGGGGGAAAAACTGTTTTTT CAIRKGQEGEKLFF
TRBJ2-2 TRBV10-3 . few TGTGCCATTCAGCCCGGGACAACTTCGAACACCGGGGAGCTGTTTTTT CAIQPGTTSNTGELFF
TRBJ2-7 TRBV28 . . TGTGCCAGCAGTTTATCCCAGGGGAGAACCTACGAGCAGTACTTC CASSLSQGRTYEQYF
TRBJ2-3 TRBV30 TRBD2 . TGTGCCTGGAGTATAGGACTAGAGACAGATACGCAGTATTTT CAWSIGLETDTQYF
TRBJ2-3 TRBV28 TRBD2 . TGTGCCAGCAGTTTTTCCAGCGGGGGGGCAGATACGCAGTATTTT CASSFSSGGADTQYF
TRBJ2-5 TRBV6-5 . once TGTGCCAGCAGCACTCAAGAGACCCAGTACTTC CASSTQETQYF
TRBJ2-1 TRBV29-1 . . TGCAGCGGTGGGCAGCCATATTACAATGAGCAGTTCTTC CSGGQPYYNEQFF
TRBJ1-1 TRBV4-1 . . TGCGCCAGCAGCCAAGATCTTGGGGCGCAGAACACTGAAGCTTTCTTT CASSQDLGAQNTEAFF
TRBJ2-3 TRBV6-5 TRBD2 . TGTGCCACCGCGACGGGACTAGTCTACGATACGCAGTATTTT CATATGLVYDTQYF
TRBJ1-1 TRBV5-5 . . TGTGCCAGCAGCTTGGGTCGGGATCCCGGCTTCCGGGTCACTGAAGCTTTCTTT CASSLGRDPGFRVTEAFF
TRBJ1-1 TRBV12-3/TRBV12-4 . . TGTGCCAGCAGTTTAGCGCGTGGGGCTGAAGCTTTCTTT CASSLARGAEAFF
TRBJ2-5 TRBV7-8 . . TGTGCCAGCAGCTCCCGACTAGGAGAGACCCAGTACTTC CASSSRLGETQYF
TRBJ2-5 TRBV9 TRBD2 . TGTGCCAGCAGCGGAACTAGCGTTTCGCAAGAGACCCAGTACTTC CASSGTSVSQETQYF
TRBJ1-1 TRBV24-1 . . TGTGCCACCAGTGGGGTCGGACCCAGCACTGAAGCTTTCTTT CATSGVGPSTEAFF
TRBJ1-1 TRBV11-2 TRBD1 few TGTGCCAGCAGCTTGGGACAGGGGGGAATGAACACTGAAGCTTTCTTT CASSLGQGGMNTEAFF
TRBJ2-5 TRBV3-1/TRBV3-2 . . TGTGCCAGCAGCCAAGATACCGGGGTCCAAGAGACCCAGTACTTC CASSQDTGVQETQYF
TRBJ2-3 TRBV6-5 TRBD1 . TGTGCCAGCAGTTTAGGGGGCTACACAGATACGCAGTATTTT CASSLGGYTDTQYF
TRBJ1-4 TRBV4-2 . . TGTGCCAGCAGCCAAGACCCCGGACGGGAAAAACTGTTTTTT CASSQDPGREKLFF
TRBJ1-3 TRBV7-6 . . TGTGCCAGCAGCTTAAACAGGGAAAACACCATATATTTT CASSLNRENTIYF
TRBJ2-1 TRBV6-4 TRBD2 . TGTGCCAGCAGCCCCCTAGCGGGGGTCAATTATGAGCAGTTCTTC CASSPLAGVNYEQFF
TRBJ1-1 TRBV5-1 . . TGCGCCAGCAGCTTGGGGGGAGAAATGAACACTGAAGCTTTCTTT CASSLGGEMNTEAFF
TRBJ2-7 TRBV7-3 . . TGTGCCAGCAGCTTCGAGCCCCTTCTTAGCTACGAGCAGTACTTC CASSFEPLLSYEQYF
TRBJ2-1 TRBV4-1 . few TGCGCCAGCAGCCAAGGGGGGGCCGCCTACAATGAGCAGTTCTTC CASSQGGAAYNEQFF
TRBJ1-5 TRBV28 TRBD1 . TGTGCCAGCAACGAAGGGCCGGGACAGGGGACTGTCTGGAATCAGCCCCAGCATTTT CASNEGPGQGTVWNQPQHF
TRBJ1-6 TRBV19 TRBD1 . TGTGCCAGCCTACCGGGACAGGGGGCCCCTTGGAATAATTCACCCCTCCACTTT CASLPGQGAPWNNSPLHF
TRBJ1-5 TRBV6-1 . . TGTGCCAGCAGTGACCCCGGCGCGGCGAATCAGCCCCAGCATTTT CASSDPGAANQPQHF
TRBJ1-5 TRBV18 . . TGTGCCAGCTCACCTCGGGCGAATCAGCCCCAGCATTTT CASSPRANQPQHF
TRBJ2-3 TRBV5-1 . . TGCGCCAGCAGCTTGGATAGTTTTGATACGCAGTATTTT CASSLDSFDTQYF
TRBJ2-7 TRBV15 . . TGTGCCACCAGCACCCCACTGGGACGGCCCCCTTACGAGCAGTACTTC CATSTPLGRPPYEQYF
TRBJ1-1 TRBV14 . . TGTGCCAGCAGCCACGGGGGCTCTTCAGCTTTCACTGAAGCTTTCTTT CASSHGGSSAFTEAFF
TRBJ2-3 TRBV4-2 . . TGTGCCAGCAGCCAAGTTCCGGGGGAGCAGTATTTT CASSQVPGEQYF
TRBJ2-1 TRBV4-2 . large TGTGCCAGCAGCCACAACCTTGAAGACTTAGTGTACAATGAGCAGTTCTTC CASSHNLEDLVYNEQFF
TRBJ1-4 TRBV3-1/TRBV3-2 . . TGTGCCAGCAGCCAAGACGGTCCGGGGACTGGAAATGAAAAACTGTTTTTT CASSQDGPGTGNEKLFF
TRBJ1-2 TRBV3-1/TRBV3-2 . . TGTGCCAGCAGCCAAGATCCGGGGATATTCGAAGCTAACTATGGCTACACCTTC CASSQDPGIFEANYGYTF
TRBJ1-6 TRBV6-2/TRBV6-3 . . TGTGCCAGCAGTTATTCTGACCGTCCCTTTTCACCCCTCCACTTT CASSYSDRPFSPLHF
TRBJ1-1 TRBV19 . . TGTGCCAGTACGAAACAGATGAACACTGAAGCTTTCTTT CASTKQMNTEAFF
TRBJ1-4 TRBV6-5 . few TGTGCCAGCAGTTACTCGACACTGGGCCGGAGTGAAAAACTGTTTTTT CASSYSTLGRSEKLFF
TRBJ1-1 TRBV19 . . TGTGCCAGTAGTATCCGGGCCAGAAAGAACACTGAAGCTTTCTTT CASSIRARKNTEAFF
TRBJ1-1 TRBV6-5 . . TGTGCCAGCAGTTTCGACAGAAACACTGAAGCTTTCTTT CASSFDRNTEAFF